These 22 T cell receptor beta chains were sequenced from one sample in a study of patients and donors after allogeneic stem cell transplantation. TCRdb redid the calling of the RT-PCR reads with MiXCR, one entry per CDR3 protein. The sample includes roughly 140,000 distinct CDR3 sequences, 30% to 45% of them seen just once. Sequenced: blood, either unsorted or a sorted T cell fraction (not recorded which). The source of these receptors is a human donor who was either an allogeneic HSCT recipient or a stem cell or donor lymphocyte infusion donor (not recorded which). It is not recorded whose cells these are; they may come from a transplant donor.

The gene calls are TRBV12-3 or TRBV12-4 and TRBJ2-2; D is possibly TRBD2 (5 bases). The CDR3 runs 15 residues. V was shortened by 3 bases and J by 0 bases, with 8 bases between the two germline ends. Written as DNA, the CDR3 is TGTGCCAGCAGTTTTGGACTTACGAACACCGGGGAGCTGTTTTTT. As protein: CASSFGLTNTGELFF.

This clonotype was counted a few times. J is TRBJ1-6 and V is TRBV28; 7 bases match TRBD1. Germline V gene sequence: CDR1 MDHEN, CDR2 SYDVKM. The CDR3 is 15 residues long. V gave up 6 bases and J gave up 10 bases; unmatched junction bases: 12. This CDR3 is CASSPDRARLSPLHF. CDR3 sequence (DNA): TGTGCCAGCAGCCCCGACAGGGCGCGGTTGTCACCCCTCCACTTT.

This clonotype has more than one count but fewer than ten. This chain joins TRBV28 and TRBJ2-3; TRBD2 matches 13 bases. The CDR3 runs 14 residues. Losses at the gene ends were 6 bases for V and 8 bases for J; bases not matched to a gene: 5. From germline, CDR1 is MDHEN and CDR2 SYDVKM. The CDR3, as DNA: TGTGCCAGCAGCGGGACTAGCGGGGCGGGTACGCAGTATTTT. Translated: CASSGTSGAGTQYF.

This chain links TRBV28 with TRBJ1-6; D is undetermined. From germline, CDR1 is MDHEN and CDR2 SYDVKM. CDR3 length: 14 residues. The ends were cut back, 7 bases at V and 6 bases at J, with 13 bases in the middle. The CDR3 bases are TGTGCCAGCACCCAGGTTCGGAGTAATTCACCCCTCCACTTT. The encoded protein is CASTQVRSNSPLHF.

The rearrangement joins TRBV11-1 to TRBJ2-1; weak D call: TRBD1 (5 bases). CDR1 is SGHAT and CDR2 is FQDESV in the germline V gene (reference sequence). The germline V and J ends were trimmed by 2 bases and 5 bases, with 16 bases remaining between them. The CDR3 runs to 16 residues. The CDR3 protein is CASSLTSGPRDNEQFF. The CDR3 DNA follows: TGTGCCAGCAGCTTAACGTCCGGGCCCAGGGACAATGAGCAGTTCTTC. Based on the CDR3 plus reference TRBV11-1 and TRBJ2-1, the full variable domain is EAEVAQSPRYKITEKSQAVAFWCDPISGHATLYWYRQILGQGPELLVQFQDESVVDDSQLPKDRFSAERLKGVDSTLKIQPAELGDSAMYLCASSLTSGPRDNEQFFGPGTRLTVL.

There are a few counts of this clonotype. The chain recombines TRBV9 with TRBJ1-5; D might be TRBD1 (6 bases). In germline, CDR1 is SGDLS, CDR2 YYNGEE. CDR3 length: 14 amino acids. The V end was cut by 4 bases, the J end by 5 bases, with 13 bases between. CDR3 sequence: CASSLRDKDQPQHF. The CDR3 DNA sequence: TGTGCCAGCAGCCTCCGGGACAAAGATCAGCCCCAGCATTTT.

In this sample, this clonotype turned up many times. V usage is TRBV3-1 and J usage is TRBJ1-2, with 10 positions matching TRBD1. V lost 1 base to trimming and J lost 8 bases; unmatched junction nucleotides: 13. This CDR3 has 17 amino acids. Germline V gene lookup returns CDR1 LGHDT and CDR2 YNNKEL (reference sequence). The CDR3 DNA follows: TGTGCCAGCAGCCAAGTGCCCGGGACAGGGGTTTCTCGCGGCTACACCTTC. This encodes CASSQVPGTGVSRGYTF.

This clonotype was counted between two and nine times. J is TRBJ2-5 and V is TRBV12-3 or TRBV12-4; D is ambiguous. The V end was cut by 1 base, the J end by 3 bases, with 3 bases between. There are 12 residues in the CDR3. This CDR3 reads CASSLVEETQYF. The CDR3 DNA is TGTGCCAGCAGTTTAGTAGAAGAGACCCAGTACTTC.

Points on this clonotype: This CDR3 fails to terminate in the conserved phenylalanine or tryptophan, so it likely reflects a read error. This chain links TRBV7-3 with TRBJ2-2; possibly TRBD1 for D (6 bases). Per the germline V gene, CDR1 is SGHTA and CDR2 is FQGTGA. The CDR3 contains 17 residues. The germline V and J ends were trimmed by 5 bases and 4 bases, with 20 bases remaining between them. This CDR3 reads CASSARTAGSITGELFL. CDR3 coding DNA: TGTGCCAGCAGCGCGCGGACAGCCGGTTCCATCACCGGGGAGCTGTTTTTG.

The chain recombines TRBV12-3 or TRBV12-4 with TRBJ2-2, with TRBD2 matching over 11 bases. Losses at the gene ends were 5 bases for V and 3 bases for J; bases not matched to a gene: 5. This CDR3 contains 16 residues. The CDR3 region has the DNA TGTGCCAGCAGTCCGGGGACTAGCGGCTACACCGGGGAGCTGTTTTTT. Its protein is CASSPGTSGYTGELFF.

This clonotype was seen only a few times. The rearrangement joins TRBV20-1 to TRBJ1-5; D is perhaps TRBD1 (5 bases). Germline V lookup: CDR1 DFQATT, CDR2 SNEGSKA (reference sequence). V lost 5 bases to trimming and J lost 0 bases, with 20 bases between them. This CDR3 region has 17 residues. The CDR3 DNA sequence: TGCAGTGCTCAGCAGGGATTAGAAAGTTATAGCAATCAGCCCCAGCATTTT. This gives the protein CSAQQGLESYSNQPQHF.

This clonotype has just a few counts. The chain is built from TRBV4-2 and TRBJ1-1; TRBD1 matches 12 bases. The CDR3 runs 17 residues. Unmatched junction bases numbered 11, after V lost 4 bases and J lost 5 bases. From germline, CDR1 is LGHNA and CDR2 YNFKEQ. CDR3 sequence: CASSRMGQGAKWTEAFF. Written as DNA, the CDR3 is TGTGCCAGCAGCCGGATGGGACAGGGGGCTAAGTGGACTGAAGCTTTCTTT.

The chain uses TRBV20-1 and TRBJ2-7; 7 nucleotides agree with TRBD2. The CDR3 is 14 residues long. Trimming removed 6 bases from V and 2 bases from J; junction bases left unmatched: 10. The germline CDR1 and CDR2 sequences are DFQATT and SNEGSKA (reference sequence). The CDR3 reads CSATWEGVAYEQYF. The CDR3 DNA is TGCAGTGCGACCTGGGAGGGCGTCGCCTACGAGCAGTACTTC.

This clonotype has only a few counts. The chain couples TRBV18 to TRBJ1-1; maybe TRBD1 (5 bases). CDR3 length equals 15 residues. Germline-derived CDR1 and CDR2 are KGHSH and LQKENI. V was clipped by 6 bases and J by 1 base, with 15 bases between them. In DNA form, the CDR3 reads TGTGCCAGCTCCCCCTCCGGGACGGGGAACACTGAAGCTTTCTTT. Translation: CASSPSGTGNTEAFF.

This clonotype has a handful of counts. This chain uses TRBV24-1 with TRBJ2-1; a possible D gene is TRBD2 (5 bases). Germline assignment: CDR1 KGHDR and CDR2 SFDVKD. This CDR3 comprises 15 residues. The V gene lost 2 bases and the J gene lost 6 bases, with 13 bases spanning the gap. The DNA of the CDR3 is TGTGCCACCAGTGATTGGCAGCGGCGGCGCAATGAGCAGTTCTTC. It codes for CATSDWQRRRNEQFF.

This clonotype showed up just a few times. V usage is TRBV10-3 and J usage is TRBJ2-5; TRBD2 is a possible D gene (7 bases). V was trimmed by 6 bases and J by 2 bases, leaving 22 bases between them. CDR1 ENHRY and CDR2 SYGVKD come from the germline V gene. The CDR3 is 17 residues long. The CDR3 here is CAIRPDWTRRGQETQYF. The DNA of the CDR3 is TGTGCCATCAGACCTGATTGGACTAGAAGGGGGCAAGAGACCCAGTACTTC.

The sample holds a few counts of this clonotype. This chain links TRBV20-1 with TRBJ1-1, with 12 positions matching TRBD1. The trim removed 6 bases at V and 0 bases at J, leaving 11 bases unmatched. The germline gives CDR1 DFQATT, CDR2 SNEGSKA (reference sequence). CDR3 length: 17 residues. This chain's CDR3 is CSAERPGTGGLNTEAFF. The CDR3 bases are TGCAGTGCGGAGCGTCCCGGGACAGGGGGCTTGAACACTGAAGCTTTCTTT.

This clonotype was observed a few times. The chain carries TRBV10-3 and TRBJ1-1; D is undetermined. Trimming removed 5 bases at V and 5 bases at J, with 18 bases between. The V gene's germline CDR1 is ENHRY and CDR2 SYGVKD. CDR3 size: 15 residues. The CDR3 nucleotides are TGTGCCATCAGTCTAGCACCCTCGAGTAAGACTGAAGCTTTCTTT. Residues: CAISLAPSSKTEAFF.

The rearrangement uses TRBV5-5 and TRBJ2-7; D remains ambiguous. The CDR3 length is 12 residues. Germline V gene lookup returns CDR1 SGHKS and CDR2 YYEKEE (reference sequence). V was trimmed by 4 bases and J by 3 bases, leaving 8 bases between them. Here the CDR3 reads CASSPPGYEQYV. The CDR3 bases are TGTGCCAGCAGCCCCCCGGGCTACGAGCAGTACGTC.

The chain joins TRBV7-2 to TRBJ1-1; no firm D call. Germline CDR1 SGHTA, CDR2 FQGNSA. This CDR3 contains 15 residues. The V and J ends lost 1 base and 1 base respectively, with 10 bases between them. CDR3 in amino acids: CASSLGRLENTEAFF. CDR3 in DNA: TGTGCCAGCAGCTTAGGCCGACTTGAGAACACTGAAGCTTTCTTT.

This clonotype came up a few times. The V gene is TRBV5-1, the J gene TRBJ2-2, with 8 bases identical to TRBD1. Germline trimming cut 1 base from V and 0 bases from J; bases unmatched to any gene: 2. This CDR3 spans 16 amino acids. Germline CDR1 is SGHRS and CDR2 is YFSETQ. The CDR3 reads CASSLRGQANTGELFF. The DNA for the CDR3 is TGCGCCAGCAGCTTGAGGGGACAGGCGAACACCGGGGAGCTGTTTTTT.

The chain links TRBV9 to TRBJ2-3, with a possible D match to TRBD2 (7 bases). This CDR3 is 14 amino acids long. Germline V gene sequence: CDR1 SGDLS, CDR2 YYNGEE. The germline V and J ends were trimmed by 7 bases and 2 bases, with 14 bases remaining between them. This chain's CDR3 is CASERGGTTDTQYF. In DNA form, the CDR3 reads TGTGCCAGCGAAAGGGGGGGGACCACAGATACGCAGTATTTT.